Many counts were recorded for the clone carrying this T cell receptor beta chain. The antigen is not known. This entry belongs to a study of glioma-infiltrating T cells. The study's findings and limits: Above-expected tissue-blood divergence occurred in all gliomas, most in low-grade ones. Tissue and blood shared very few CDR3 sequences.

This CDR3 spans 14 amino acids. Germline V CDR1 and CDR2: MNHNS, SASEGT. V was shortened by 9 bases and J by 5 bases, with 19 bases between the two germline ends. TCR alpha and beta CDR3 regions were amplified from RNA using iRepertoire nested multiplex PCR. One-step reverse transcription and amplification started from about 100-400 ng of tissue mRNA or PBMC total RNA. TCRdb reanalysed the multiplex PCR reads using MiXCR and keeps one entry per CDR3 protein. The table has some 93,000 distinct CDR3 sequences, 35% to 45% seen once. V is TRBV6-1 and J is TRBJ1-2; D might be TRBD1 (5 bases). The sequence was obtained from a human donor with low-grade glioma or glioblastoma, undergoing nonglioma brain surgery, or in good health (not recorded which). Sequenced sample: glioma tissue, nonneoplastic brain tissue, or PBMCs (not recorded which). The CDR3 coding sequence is TGTGCCAGTCAGGGCGGTACGGCGGGGTATGGCTACACCTTC. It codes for CASQGGTAGYGYTF.